What follows are 2 T cell receptor beta chains derived from one specimen sequenced in a study of vaccination and CD4 T cells after COVID-19. The antigens these receptors bind are not known. The study sequenced cultured CD4+ T cell DNA using the Oncomine TCR Beta short-read assay. From the PCR reads, TCRdb called clonotypes with MiXCR, one entry per CDR3 protein. Of a few thousand distinct CDR3 sequences in the sample, roughly a third were seen once. As for treatment: approximately 9-day PBMC culture with coronavirus spike peptide pools or control peptides (ViraFEST assay). The source material was CD4+ T cells from blood, cultured in vitro. Source of these receptors: a human donor who had recovered from COVID-19.

Here the CDR3 DNA reads TGCGCCAGCAGCCCGGACAGGGACGGTACGCAGTATTTT. Amino acid sequence: CASSPDRDGTQYF. The chain employs TRBV5-1 and TRBJ2-3, with 8 nucleotides matching TRBD1. The CDR3 covers 13 residues. After removal of 4 bases from V and 8 bases from J, the junction contained 6 bases not matched to a gene. Germline CDR1 SGHRS, CDR2 YFSETQ.

The chain uses TRBV5-1 and TRBJ2-5; D remains unclear. Germline assignment: CDR1 SGHRS and CDR2 YFSETQ. The V end was cut by 0 bases, the J end by 4 bases, with 4 bases between. The CDR3 is 12 residues long. CDR3 sequence: CASSLGSETQYF. CDR3 coding DNA: TGCGCCAGCAGCTTGGGTTCAGAGACCCAGTACTTC.